These 22 T cell receptor beta chains were sequenced from one sample in a study of early stage breast cancer tumors. TCRdb's copy holds only in-frame clones and misses some; the assay was immunoSEQ multiplex PCR. The table lists some 47,000 clones, approximately 83% of them singletons. The specimen was blood. The receptors stem from a person aged 50-59 years with breast cancer.

The rearrangement links TRBV7-9 to TRBJ2-5; 8 positions agree with TRBD1. Germline V gives CDR1 SEHNR, CDR2 FQNEAQ (reference sequence). The ends lost 5 bases at V and 3 bases at J; junction bases unmatched: 5. This CDR3 has 14 amino acids. The CDR3 protein is CASSHETGEETQYF. As DNA, the CDR3 is TGTGCCAGCAGCCATGAGACAGGGGAAGAGACCCAGTACTTC.

The chain employs TRBV6-5 and TRBJ2-3, with a tentative D call TRBD2 (5 bases). Per germline, CDR1 MNHEY and CDR2 SVGAGI. Trimming took off 4 bases at V and 1 base at J, with 15 bases between the two ends. CDR3 size: 16 residues. CDR3 in DNA: TGTGCCAGCAGTTCCTTCGGGCGGGCGGGCACAGATACGCAGTATTTT. Its translation: CASSSFGRAGTDTQYF.

This sequence joins TRBV7-6 and TRBJ2-1; 7 bases map to TRBD2. The CDR3 has 17 residues. Germline CDR1 SGHVS, CDR2 FNYEAQ. With 3 bases clipped from V and 8 bases from J, the junction kept 16 bases outside the gene matches. The CDR3 reads CASSFRSGVLLDHEQFF. CDR3 sequence (DNA): TGTGCCAGCAGCTTCCGGAGCGGGGTGTTACTTGACCATGAGCAGTTCTTC. The entire variable domain, with the rest obtained from reference TRBV7-6 and TRBJ2-1, is as follows: GAGVSQSPRYKVTKRGQDVALRCDPISGHVSLYWYRQALGQGPEFLTYFNYEAQQDKSGLPNDRFSAERPEGSISTLTIQRTEQRDSAMYRCASSFRSGVLLDHEQFFGPGTRLTVL.

This clone has just a few counts. CDR3 residues: CASSYDLRGYTF. For the CDR3, the DNA is TGTGCCAGCAGTTACGATTTGCGGGGCTACACCTTC. The V call is TRBV6-5, the J call TRBJ1-2; D remains unclear. The ends were cut back, 2 bases at V and 8 bases at J, with 9 bases in the middle. In germline, CDR1 is MNHEY, CDR2 SVGAGI. The CDR3 spans 12 residues.

CDR3 sequence reads: CASSVEKASGANVLTF. Written as DNA, the CDR3 is TGTGCCAGCAGCGTAGAAAAGGCCTCTGGGGCCAACGTCCTGACTTTC. V usage is TRBV9 and J usage is TRBJ2-6; D ambiguous. From germline, CDR1 is SGDLS and CDR2 YYNGEE. The CDR3 spans 16 residues. V dropped 0 bases and J dropped 0 bases, with 7 bases sitting between them.

The rearrangement uses TRBV4-2 and TRBJ1-2, with a possible D match to TRBD1 (5 bases). The CDR3 covers 15 residues. Germline V gene sequence: CDR1 LGHNA, CDR2 YNFKEQ. V dropped 1 base and J dropped 6 bases, with 15 bases sitting between them. CDR3 region: CASSQGGTDGHGYTF. The CDR3 coding sequence is TGTGCCAGCAGCCAAGGAGGGACCGATGGCCATGGCTACACCTTC.

V and J are TRBV11-2 and TRBJ1-1, with unresolved D. V shed 8 bases and J shed 0 bases, with 16 bases lying between them. Germline V gives CDR1 SGHAT, CDR2 FQNNGV. This CDR3 has 15 amino acids. The CDR3 region is CASGRLRSLNTEAFF. The CDR3 nucleotides are TGTGCCAGCGGTCGGCTCAGGTCTTTGAACACTGAAGCTTTCTTT.

V and J are TRBV28 and TRBJ1-5, with D tentatively TRBD1 (5 bases). This CDR3 is built from 15 residues. Germline V gives CDR1 MDHEN, CDR2 SYDVKM. V gave up 3 bases and J gave up 0 bases, with 9 bases separating them. The CDR3 region is CASSLGTASNQPQHF. CDR3 nucleotides: TGTGCCAGCAGTTTGGGGACCGCTAGCAATCAGCCCCAGCATTTT. The full variable domain, with the rest looked up from reference TRBV28 and TRBJ1-5, is DVKVTQSSRYLVKRTGEKVFLECVQDMDHENMFWYRQDPGLGLRLIYFSYDVKMKEKGDIPEGYSVSREKKERFSLILESASTNQTSMYLCASSLGTASNQPQHFGDGTRLSIL.

The chain combines TRBV7-9 with TRBJ2-7, with no clear D. The CDR3 is made up of 13 amino acids. The V end was cut by 9 bases, the J end by 0 bases, with 12 bases between. The germline gives CDR1 SEHNR, CDR2 FQNEAQ (reference sequence). As DNA, the CDR3 is TGTGCCAGTGCTCTGGAAAGCTCCTACGAGCAGTACTTC. It codes for CASALESSYEQYF.

This clone was counted a single time. This chain connects TRBV5-1 to TRBJ2-7; possibly TRBD1 or TRBD2 for D (6 bases each). From germline, CDR1 is SGHRS and CDR2 YFSETQ. Trimming removed 0 bases from V and 3 bases from J, with 22 bases in between. CDR3 length: 18 amino acids. CDR3 residues: CASSLASGGSVGYYEQYF. CDR3 DNA sequence: TGCGCCAGCAGCTTGGCCTCCGGGGGCAGCGTTGGTTACTACGAGCAGTACTTC. The full variable domain, its missing parts supplied by reference TRBV5-1 and TRBJ2-7, is KAGVTQTPRYLIKTRGQQVTLSCSPISGHRSVSWYQQTPGQGLQFLFEYFSETQRNKGNFPGRFSGRQFSNSRSEMNVSTLELGDSALYLCASSLASGGSVGYYEQYFGPGTRLTVT.

This chain uses TRBV18 with TRBJ2-7, with TRBD2 as a possible D gene (7 bases). V was shortened by 0 bases and J by 6 bases, with 18 bases between the two germline ends. Germline assignment: CDR1 KGHSH and CDR2 LQKENI. CDR3 length equals 16 residues. In DNA, the CDR3 is TGTGCCAGCTCACCACCGAGGGGGGGCGCGATCGGCGAGCAGTACTTC. It yields the protein CASSPPRGGAIGEQYF.

This clone was recorded once. This chain uses TRBV12-5 with TRBJ1-1; TRBD1 is a possible D gene (5 bases). Trimming pared 7 bases from V and 8 bases from J, leaving 14 bases between. Germline CDR1 and CDR2: LGHNT and FRNRAP. This CDR3 contains 12 residues. CDR3: CASADGTAEAFF. Here the CDR3 DNA reads TGTGCTAGTGCCGACGGGACCGCCGAAGCTTTCTTT.

The V gene is TRBV28, the J gene TRBJ1-5, with TRBD1 matching 7 bases. CDR3 length: 15 amino acids. The V gene's germline CDR1 is MDHEN and CDR2 SYDVKM. The V and J ends lost 6 bases and 2 bases, in that order; junction bases with no gene match: 7. The CDR3: CASRQGGWGNQPQHF. The DNA for the CDR3 is TGTGCCAGCAGACAAGGGGGCTGGGGCAATCAGCCCCAGCATTTT.

The chain uses TRBV19 and TRBJ2-1; 7 bases agree with TRBD2. Germline loops: CDR1 LNHDA, CDR2 SQIVND (reference sequence). The junction had 8 bases not matched to a gene; V was cut back by 8 bases and J by 7 bases. This CDR3 has 13 amino acids. The CDR3 DNA reads TGTGCCAGTCAATTCAGCGGGGAAAATGAGCAGTTCTTC. Its protein product is CASQFSGENEQFF.

This clone appeared a single time. The CDR3 nucleotides are TGTGCCAGCAGCGCCCTCGGGGGCGGCACCGGGGAGCTGTTTTTT. The encoded protein is CASSALGGGTGELFF. The rearrangement uses TRBV9 and TRBJ2-2; TRBD1 or TRBD2 may be the D gene (6 bases each). CDR3 length: 15 residues. Germline V gene sequence: CDR1 SGDLS, CDR2 YYNGEE. V was cut by 3 bases and J by 4 bases, with 13 bases left in between.

J is TRBJ2-2 and V is TRBV6-5; no reliable D call. Trimming pared 6 bases from V and 4 bases from J, leaving 6 bases between. Germline V lookup: CDR1 MNHEY, CDR2 SVGAGI. CDR3 length: 12 residues. The CDR3 spells CASSPATGELFF. The CDR3 DNA reads TGTGCCAGCAGCCCAGCCACCGGGGAGCTGTTTTTT.

The chain combines TRBV7-2 with TRBJ2-3; TRBD2 matches 14 bases. The germline CDR1 and CDR2 sequences are SGHTA and FQGNSA. After removal of 5 bases from V and 4 bases from J, the junction contained 5 bases not matched to a gene. This CDR3 comprises 16 residues. CDR3 DNA sequence: TGTGCCAGCAGCCCGCCGGGACTAGCGGGAGCAGATACGCAGTATTTT. Its protein product is CASSPPGLAGADTQYF.

The chain uses TRBV5-1 and TRBJ2-1; the match to TRBD2 covers 11 bases. V was pared by 7 bases and J by 6 bases, with 6 bases of the junction left unmatched. Germline-derived CDR1 and CDR2 are SGHRS and YFSETQ. The CDR3 has 14 residues. The CDR3 bases are TGCGCCAGCCTACCTGGGACTAGCGGCAATGAGCAGTTCTTC. The encoded protein is CASLPGTSGNEQFF.

This CDR3 reads CASTPGNSYEQYF. The CDR3 nucleotides are TGCGCCAGCACTCCGGGGAACTCCTACGAGCAGTACTTC. This chain joins TRBV5-1 and TRBJ2-7; D is possibly TRBD2 (5 bases). This CDR3 region has 13 residues. The germline V and J ends were trimmed by 6 bases and 0 bases, with 10 bases remaining between them. The V gene's germline CDR1 is SGHRS and CDR2 YFSETQ.

This chain connects TRBV15 to TRBJ2-3; no clear D gene. Germline V gene lookup returns CDR1 LNHNV and CDR2 YYDKDF (reference sequence). Between the trimmed V and J ends, which lost 5 bases and 3 bases, there was a span of 9 bases. The CDR3 consists of 13 residues. The CDR3 here is CATSSRMTDTQYF. CDR3 nucleotides: TGTGCCACCAGCTCCCGAATGACAGATACGCAGTATTTT.

The chain joins TRBV9 to TRBJ1-3; D gene unclear. V was clipped by 0 bases and J by 0 bases, with 7 bases between them. Per the germline V gene, CDR1 is SGDLS and CDR2 is YYNGEE. The CDR3 runs to 15 residues. CDR3 sequence (DNA): TGTGCCAGCAGCGTAGAGTGGGGCTCTGGAAACACCATATATTTT. Translation gives CASSVEWGSGNTIYF.

This chain joins TRBV27 and TRBJ2-3, with 12 bases identical to TRBD2. V shed 4 bases and J 5 bases; nucleotides not matched to a gene: 4. The germline gives CDR1 MNHEY, CDR2 SMNVEV (reference sequence). The length of the CDR3 is 15 residues. CDR3 sequence (DNA): TGTGCCAGCAGTTCTGGACTAGCGGGGATAGATACGCAGTATTTT. Its protein is CASSSGLAGIDTQYF.